The clone carrying this T cell receptor beta chain has just a few counts. The sample is drawn from a study of response to subunit inactivated influenza vaccine. TCRdb redid the calling of the RT-PCR reads with MiXCR, one entry per CDR3 protein. Of hundreds of thousands of distinct CDR3 sequences in the sample, less than 8% were seen once. The length of the CDR3 is 14 residues. The V gene's germline CDR1 is ENHRY and CDR2 SYGVKD. Between the trimmed V and J ends, which lost 0 bases and 4 bases, there was a span of 9 bases. V and J are TRBV10-3 and TRBJ1-2; no clear D gene. Sample: PBMCs from blood, taken 23 months after vaccination. The clonotype was recovered from a man between 50 and 69 years old who received an inactivated influenza vaccine. The CDR3 sequence is CAISESIRIYGYTF. The CDR3 DNA sequence: TGTGCCATCAGTGAGTCGATTCGGATCTATGGCTACACCTTC.